These 15 T cell receptor beta chains were all obtained from the same sample, sequenced in a study of cytomegalovirus exposure and HLA in healthy donors. 60 Vbeta and 13 Jbeta primers were used in PCR. Libraries were prepared by immunoSEQ multiplex PCR; TCRdb keeps only in-frame clonotypes and omits some of them. The table lists some 160,000 clones, over 75% of them singletons, with approximately 0.55% in the top ten. The sequencing input was PBMCs. These receptors were obtained from a woman aged 50 to 60 in good health and CMV-seronegative.

The genes are TRBV5-6 and TRBJ1-1; 8 bases fit TRBD1. This CDR3 has 13 amino acids. Per germline, CDR1 SGHDT and CDR2 YYEEEE. V shed 3 bases, J shed 5 bases, and the junction held 3 bases outside the gene matches. The CDR3 reads CASSWGTGTEAFF. CDR3 nucleotides: TGTGCCAGCAGCTGGGGGACAGGTACTGAAGCTTTCTTT.

This clone was recorded a few times. The rearrangement links TRBV15 to TRBJ2-5; possible D gene TRBD2, 6 bases. CDR3 size: 17 residues. The germline V gene encodes CDR1 LNHNV and CDR2 YYDKDF (reference sequence). The V end was cut by 1 base, the J end by 3 bases, with 18 bases between. The CDR3 reads CATSRVALGRGKETQYF. The CDR3 bases are TGTGCCACCAGCAGAGTCGCCCTAGGGCGCGGGAAAGAGACCCAGTACTTC. Full variable domain (rest looked up from reference TRBV15 and TRBJ2-5): DAMVIQNPRYQVTQFGKPVTLSCSQTLNHNVMYWYQQKSSQAPKLLFHYYDKDFNNEADTPDNFQSRRPNTSFCFLDIRSPGLGDTAMYLCATSRVALGRGKETQYFGPGTRLLVL.

This chain connects TRBV2 to TRBJ2-2, with TRBD1 identical over 11 bases. Germline V gene data show CDR1 as SNHLY and CDR2 as FYNNEI. The ends lost 4 bases at V and 7 bases at J; junction bases unmatched: 5. The CDR3 contains 15 residues. CDR3 in amino acids: CASSGGQGEVGELFF. The CDR3 DNA reads TGTGCCAGCAGTGGGGGACAGGGGGAGGTCGGGGAGCTGTTTTTT.

The J gene is TRBJ2-5, the V gene TRBV27; the match to TRBD2 covers 8 bases. The end of the DNA aligns better with TRBJ2-7, so the J call may be wrong. The CDR3 consists of 16 residues. The germline gives CDR1 MNHEY, CDR2 SMNVEV (reference sequence). In DNA form, the CDR3 reads TGTGCCAGCAGTTTAACGGGGGGGGACACCACCTACGAGCAGTACTTC. Encoded protein: CASSLTGGDTTYEQYF.

This rearrangement joins TRBV28 to TRBJ2-2; TRBD1 might be the D (6 bases). CDR1 is MDHEN and CDR2 is SYDVKM in the germline V gene. The CDR3 loop spans 14 amino acids. Trimming took 4 bases from V and 5 from J, leaving 11 bases between them. In DNA, the CDR3 is TGTGCCAGCAGTTCCCTAGGGGGTACCGGGGAGCTGTTTTTT. Translated: CASSSLGGTGELFF.

About this clone itself: This sample also contains other DNA sequences that code for the same CDR3. The genes are TRBV18 and TRBJ2-7; 10 positions agree with TRBD1. Looked up from germline, CDR1 is KGHSH and CDR2 is LQKENI. The CDR3 is made up of 15 amino acids. The trim removed 2 bases at V and 0 bases at J, leaving 1 base unmatched. The DNA of the CDR3 is TGTGCCAGCTCACCAAGACAGGGGGCCTCCTACGAGCAGTACTTC. This translates into CASSPRQGASYEQYF.

The V call is TRBV5-5, the J call TRBJ2-7; weak D call: TRBD1 (7 bases). This CDR3 comprises 16 residues. The V end lost 4 bases, the J end lost 3 bases, and 20 bases lay between the germline ends. Per the germline V gene, CDR1 is SGHKS and CDR2 is YYEKEE (reference sequence). CDR3 residues: CASSPSTGEVYYEQYF. The CDR3 DNA follows: TGTGCCAGCAGCCCGTCTACAGGGGAGGTATACTACGAGCAGTACTTC.

This clone came up once. CDR3 bases: TGCGCCAGCAGCCAGGACAGGGACGTTTTAGGCTACACCTTC. Translation gives CASSQDRDVLGYTF. The chain links TRBV5-1 to TRBJ1-2, with 8 positions matching TRBD1. The V segment lost 4 bases and the J segment 8 bases; nucleotides outside the gene matches: 10. CDR1 is SGHRS and CDR2 is YFSETQ in the germline V gene. CDR3 length equals 14 residues.

This clone was observed a few times. The V call is TRBV2, the J call TRBJ1-1; D is unresolved. Per germline, CDR1 SNHLY and CDR2 FYNNEI. V was clipped by 4 bases and J by 1 base, with 16 bases between them. The CDR3 covers 16 residues. CDR3 residues: CASSVYGAETNTEAFF. CDR3 DNA: TGTGCCAGCAGTGTTTATGGTGCGGAAACGAACACTGAAGCTTTCTTT. Complete variable domain (other parts from reference TRBV2 and TRBJ1-1): EPEVTQTPSHQVTQMGQEVILRCVPISNHLYFYWYRQILGQKVEFLVSFYNNEISEKSEIFDDQFSVERPDGSNFTLKIRSTKLEDSAMYFCASSVYGAETNTEAFFGQGTRLTVV.

The J gene is TRBJ1-4, the V gene TRBV7-9, with a possible D match to TRBD1 (6 bases). Germline assignment: CDR1 SEHNR and CDR2 FQNEAQ (reference sequence). The germline V and J ends were trimmed by 1 base and 8 bases, with 8 bases remaining between them. The CDR3 contains 13 residues. The CDR3 here is CASSLGGGEKLFF. The CDR3 coding sequence is TGTGCCAGCAGCTTAGGAGGGGGAGAAAAACTGTTTTTT.

V usage is TRBV6-1 and J usage is TRBJ2-2, with 7 bases matching TRBD1. CDR3 length equals 18 residues. The V gene end was trimmed by 1 base and the J gene end by 5 bases; junction bases not matched to a gene: 13. CDR1 MNHNS and CDR2 SASEGT come from the germline V gene. This CDR3 is CASSEVVGDSWETGELFF. CDR3 in DNA: TGTGCCAGCAGTGAAGTGGTGGGGGACAGTTGGGAAACCGGGGAGCTGTTTTTT.

The chain couples TRBV6-1 to TRBJ2-3, with 7 nucleotides matching TRBD1. The CDR3 length is 17 residues. After removal of 3 bases from V and 2 bases from J, the junction contained 11 bases not matched to a gene. Germline-derived CDR1 and CDR2 are MNHNS and SASEGT. CDR3 nucleotides: TGTGCCAGCAGTGACACAAACCGGGACAGATACACAGATACGCAGTATTTT. This encodes CASSDTNRDRYTDTQYF.

The chain joins TRBV14 to TRBJ2-3; D call uncertain. V was pared by 0 bases and J by 3 bases, with 7 bases between. The CDR3 spans 14 residues. From germline, CDR1 is SGHDN and CDR2 FVKESK. CDR3 bases: TGTGCCAGCAGCCAAGATGTTCTGACAGATACGCAGTATTTT. Residues: CASSQDVLTDTQYF.

The rearrangement uses TRBV7-8 and TRBJ2-2, with 8 bases that match TRBD1. Per germline, CDR1 SGHVS and CDR2 FQNEAQ. Trimming cost V 5 bases and J 6 bases; bases outside gene matches: 8. This CDR3 has 15 amino acids. The CDR3 DNA follows: TGTGCCAGCAGCACCTGGACAGGGAGCCCCGGGGAGCTGTTTTTT. This encodes CASSTWTGSPGELFF.

The V and J genes are TRBV1 and TRBJ2-2; TRBD2, the table's D call, lacks a check against the DNA. TRBV1 corresponds to a pseudogene. The CDR3 is 15 residues long. Here the CDR3 DNA reads TGCACCAGCAGCCAAGCAGCGGGAGTCACCGGGGAGCTGTTTTTT. Residues: CTSSQAAGVTGELFF.